The T cell receptor beta chain described here comes from a study of OX40 agonist ivuxolimab in advanced cancers. As for the study in general: Administration of intravenous ivuxolimab to patients occurred every 2 weeks at 0.01 to 10 mg/kg.

Study observations and caveats: Doses of 0.1 to 3.0 mg/kg were accompanied by clonal expansion of CD4+ and CD8+ blood T cells by week 6. CD4+ T cells averaged fewer expanded clones than CD8+ T cells.

Only in-frame clones appear in the TCRdb table, and some are missing; sequencing was by immunoSEQ multiplex PCR. The repertoire holds approximately 99,000 clones, with approximately 94% as singletons. About this clone itself: Its antigen is unknown.

After removal of 7 bases from V and 0 bases from J, the junction contained 13 bases not matched to a gene. The CDR3 extends over 17 amino acids. The V gene is TRBV23-1, the J gene TRBJ2-7; 9 nucleotides match TRBD1. TRBV23-1 counts as an open reading frame of uncertain function. This TCR was sampled from an adult with an advanced solid tumor such as melanoma, head and neck, liver or kidney cancer. Sequenced material: CD4+ or CD8+ T cells sorted from blood, taken in a trial of the OX40 agonist ivuxolimab. CDR3 DNA sequence: TGCGCCAGCACCCCACCCGGACAGGGGCCTTACTCCTACGAGCAGTACTTC. As protein: CASTPPGQGPYSYEQYF.